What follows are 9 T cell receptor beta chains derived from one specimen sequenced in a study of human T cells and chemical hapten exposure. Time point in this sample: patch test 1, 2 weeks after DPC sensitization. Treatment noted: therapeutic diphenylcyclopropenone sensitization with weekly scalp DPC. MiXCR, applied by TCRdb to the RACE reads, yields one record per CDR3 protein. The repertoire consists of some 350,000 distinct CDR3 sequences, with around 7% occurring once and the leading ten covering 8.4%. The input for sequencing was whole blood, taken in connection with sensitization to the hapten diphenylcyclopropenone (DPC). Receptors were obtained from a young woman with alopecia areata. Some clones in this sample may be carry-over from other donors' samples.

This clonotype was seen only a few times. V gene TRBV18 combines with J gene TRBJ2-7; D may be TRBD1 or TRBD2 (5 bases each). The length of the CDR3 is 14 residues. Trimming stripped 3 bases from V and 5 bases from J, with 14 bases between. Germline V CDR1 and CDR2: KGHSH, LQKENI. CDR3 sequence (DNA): TGTGCCAGCTCACCTCTAACCCGGGGCCACGAGCAGTACTTC. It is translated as CASSPLTRGHEQYF.

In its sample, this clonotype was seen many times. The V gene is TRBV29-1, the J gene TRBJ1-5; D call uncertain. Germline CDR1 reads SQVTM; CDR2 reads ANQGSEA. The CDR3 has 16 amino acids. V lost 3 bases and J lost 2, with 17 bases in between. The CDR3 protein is CSVDLTLGGGNQPQHF. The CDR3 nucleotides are TGCAGCGTTGATTTGACCTTGGGCGGGGGCAATCAGCCCCAGCATTTT.

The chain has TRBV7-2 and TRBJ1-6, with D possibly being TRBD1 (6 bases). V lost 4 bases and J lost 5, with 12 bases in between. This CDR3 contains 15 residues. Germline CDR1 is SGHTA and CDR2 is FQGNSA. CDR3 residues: CASSSGQRNNSPLHF. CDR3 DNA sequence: TGTGCCAGCAGCTCAGGACAGAGAAATAATTCACCCCTCCACTTT.

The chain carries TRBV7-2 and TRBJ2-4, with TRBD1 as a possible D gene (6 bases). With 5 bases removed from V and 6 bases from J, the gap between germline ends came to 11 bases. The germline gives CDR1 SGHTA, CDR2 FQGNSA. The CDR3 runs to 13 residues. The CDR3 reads CASSQGHLNIQYF. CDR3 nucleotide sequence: TGTGCCAGCAGCCAGGGACACTTAAACATTCAGTACTTC.

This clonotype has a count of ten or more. As DNA, the CDR3 is TGTGCCAGCAGTTTGCCGGGAGCCAGATCCTACGAGCAGTACTTC. It yields the protein CASSLPGARSYEQYF. The V gene is TRBV28, the J gene TRBJ2-7; a possible D gene is TRBD2 (6 bases). This CDR3 is 15 amino acids long. Germline loops: CDR1 MDHEN, CDR2 SYDVKM. The V end was cut by 3 bases, the J end by 1 base, with 13 bases between.

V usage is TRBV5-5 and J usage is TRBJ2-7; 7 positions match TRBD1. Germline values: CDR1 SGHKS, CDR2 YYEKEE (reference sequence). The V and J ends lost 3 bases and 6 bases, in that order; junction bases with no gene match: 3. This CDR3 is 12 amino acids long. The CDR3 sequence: CASSSTGVEQYF. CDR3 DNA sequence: TGTGCCAGCAGCTCCACAGGGGTCGAGCAGTACTTC.

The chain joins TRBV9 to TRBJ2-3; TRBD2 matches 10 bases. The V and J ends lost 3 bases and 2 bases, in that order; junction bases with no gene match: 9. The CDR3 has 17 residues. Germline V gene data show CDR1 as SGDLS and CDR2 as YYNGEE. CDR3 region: CASSGYLSGGITDTQYF. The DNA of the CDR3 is TGTGCCAGCAGCGGATACCTTAGCGGGGGGATCACAGATACGCAGTATTTT.

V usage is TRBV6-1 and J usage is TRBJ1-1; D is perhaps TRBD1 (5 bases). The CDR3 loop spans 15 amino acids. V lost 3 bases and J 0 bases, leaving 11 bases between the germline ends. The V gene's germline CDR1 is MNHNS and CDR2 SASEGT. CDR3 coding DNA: TGTGCCAGCAGTGACAGGGCAAAGATGAACACTGAAGCTTTCTTT. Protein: CASSDRAKMNTEAFF.

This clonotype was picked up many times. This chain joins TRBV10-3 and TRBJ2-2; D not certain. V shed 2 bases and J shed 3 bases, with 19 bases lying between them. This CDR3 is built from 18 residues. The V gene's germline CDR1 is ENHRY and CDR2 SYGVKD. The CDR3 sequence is CAISERAGANTYTGELFF. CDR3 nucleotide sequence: TGTGCCATCAGTGAGCGCGCAGGCGCCAACACGTACACCGGGGAGCTGTTTTTT.